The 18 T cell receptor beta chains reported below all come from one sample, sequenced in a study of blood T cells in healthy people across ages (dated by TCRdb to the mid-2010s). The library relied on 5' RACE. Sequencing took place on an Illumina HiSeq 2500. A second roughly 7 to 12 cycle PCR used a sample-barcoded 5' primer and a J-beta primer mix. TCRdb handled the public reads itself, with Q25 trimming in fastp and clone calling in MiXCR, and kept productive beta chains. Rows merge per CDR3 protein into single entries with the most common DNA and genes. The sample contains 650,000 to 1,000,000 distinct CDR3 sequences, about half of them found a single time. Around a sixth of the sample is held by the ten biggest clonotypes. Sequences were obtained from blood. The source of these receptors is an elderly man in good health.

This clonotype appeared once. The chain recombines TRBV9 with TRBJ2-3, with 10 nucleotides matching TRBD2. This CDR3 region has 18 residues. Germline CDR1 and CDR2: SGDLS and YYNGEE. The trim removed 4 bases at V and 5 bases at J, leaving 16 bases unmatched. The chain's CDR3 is CASSIQGRASGSQDTQYF. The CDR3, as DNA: TGTGCCAGCAGCATCCAGGGGAGGGCTAGCGGGAGCCAAGATACGCAGTATTTT.

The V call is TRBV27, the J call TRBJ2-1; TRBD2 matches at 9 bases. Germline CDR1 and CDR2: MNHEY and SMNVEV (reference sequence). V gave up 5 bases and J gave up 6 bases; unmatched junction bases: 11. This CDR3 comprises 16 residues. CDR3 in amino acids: CASSPISGSPINEQFF. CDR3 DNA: TGTGCCAGCAGTCCAATTAGCGGGAGTCCTATCAATGAGCAGTTCTTC.

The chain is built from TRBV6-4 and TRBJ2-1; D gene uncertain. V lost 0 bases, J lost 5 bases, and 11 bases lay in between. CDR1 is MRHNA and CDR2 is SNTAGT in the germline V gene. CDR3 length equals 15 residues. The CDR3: CASSDSSRNHNEQFF. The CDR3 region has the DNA TGTGCCAGCAGTGACTCTTCACGTAATCACAATGAGCAGTTCTTC.

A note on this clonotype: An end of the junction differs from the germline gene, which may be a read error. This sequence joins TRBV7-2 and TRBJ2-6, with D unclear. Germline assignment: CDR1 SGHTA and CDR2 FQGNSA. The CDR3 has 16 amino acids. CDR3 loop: CASSLAQTAGANVLTF. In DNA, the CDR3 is TGTGCCAGCAGCTTAGCCCAAACTGCTGGTGCCAACGTCCTGACTTTC.

The CDR3: CASRGPAGDHEQFF. DNA for the CDR3: TGTGCCTCCAGAGGACCAGCGGGAGATCATGAGCAGTTCTTC. The gene calls are TRBV12-3 or TRBV12-4 and TRBJ2-1, with 8 bases identical to TRBD2. The CDR3 totals 14 residues. V lost 11 bases, J lost 8 bases, and 14 bases stayed unmatched.

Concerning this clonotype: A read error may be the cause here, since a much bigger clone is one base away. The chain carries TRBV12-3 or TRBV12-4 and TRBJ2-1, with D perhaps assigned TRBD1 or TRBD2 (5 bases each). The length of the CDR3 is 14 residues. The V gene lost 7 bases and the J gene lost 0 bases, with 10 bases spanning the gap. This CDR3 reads CASIGTSSYNEQFF. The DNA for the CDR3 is TGTGCCAGCATCGGGACGAGCTCCTACAATGAGCAGTTCTTC.

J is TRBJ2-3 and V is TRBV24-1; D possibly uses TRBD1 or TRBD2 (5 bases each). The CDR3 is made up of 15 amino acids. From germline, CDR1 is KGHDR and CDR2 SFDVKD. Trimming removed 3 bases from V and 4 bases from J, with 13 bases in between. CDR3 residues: CATSDPQGEADTQYF. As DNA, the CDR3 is TGTGCCACCAGTGATCCTCAGGGAGAGGCAGATACGCAGTATTTT.

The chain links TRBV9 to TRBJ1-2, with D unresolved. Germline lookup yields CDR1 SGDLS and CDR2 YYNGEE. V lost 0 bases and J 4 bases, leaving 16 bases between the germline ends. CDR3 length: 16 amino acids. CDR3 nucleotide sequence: TGTGCCAGCAGCGTAGGCGGGCGGCCTCCTGTCTATGGCTACACCTTC. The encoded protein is CASSVGGRPPVYGYTF.

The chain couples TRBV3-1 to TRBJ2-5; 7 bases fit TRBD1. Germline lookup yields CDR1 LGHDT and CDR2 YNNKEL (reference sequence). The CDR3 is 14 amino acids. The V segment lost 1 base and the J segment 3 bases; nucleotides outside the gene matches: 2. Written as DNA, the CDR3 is TGTGCCAGCAGCCAAGTAGGGGGCGAAGAGACCCAGTACTTC. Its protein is CASSQVGGEETQYF.

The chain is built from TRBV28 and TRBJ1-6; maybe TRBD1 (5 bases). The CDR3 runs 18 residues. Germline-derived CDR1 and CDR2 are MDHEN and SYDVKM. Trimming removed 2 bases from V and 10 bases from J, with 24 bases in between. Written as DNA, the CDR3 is TGTGCCAGCAGTTTAGGCCCTGGAAGACAGTTGTTCCAATCACCCCTCCACTTT. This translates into CASSLGPGRQLFQSPLHF.

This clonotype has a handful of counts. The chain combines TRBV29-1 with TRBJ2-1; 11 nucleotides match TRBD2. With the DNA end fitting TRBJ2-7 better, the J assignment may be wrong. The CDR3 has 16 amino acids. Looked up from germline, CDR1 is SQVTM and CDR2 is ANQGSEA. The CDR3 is CSVEKLTSGTYNEQYF. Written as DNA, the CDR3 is TGCAGCGTTGAAAAGCTGACTAGCGGGACCTACAATGAGCAGTACTTC.

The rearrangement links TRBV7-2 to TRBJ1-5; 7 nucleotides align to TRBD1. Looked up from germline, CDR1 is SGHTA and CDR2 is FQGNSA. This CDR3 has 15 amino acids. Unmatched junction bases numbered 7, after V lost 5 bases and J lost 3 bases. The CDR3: CASSPQGGINQPQHF. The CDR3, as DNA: TGTGCCAGCAGCCCCCAAGGGGGCATCAATCAGCCCCAGCATTTT. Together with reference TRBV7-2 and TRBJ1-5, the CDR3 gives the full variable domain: GAGVSQSPSNKVTEKGKDVELRCDPISGHTALYWYRQSLGQGLEFLIYFQGNSAPDKSGLPSDRFSAERTGGSVSTLTIQRTQQEDSAVYLCASSPQGGINQPQHFGDGTRLSIL.

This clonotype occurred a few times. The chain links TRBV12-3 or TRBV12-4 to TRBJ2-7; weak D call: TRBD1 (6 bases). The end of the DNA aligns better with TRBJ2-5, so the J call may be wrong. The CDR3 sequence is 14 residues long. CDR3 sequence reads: CASSFGTKQETQYF. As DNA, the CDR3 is TGTGCCAGCAGTTTTGGGACAAAACAAGAGACCCAGTACTTC.

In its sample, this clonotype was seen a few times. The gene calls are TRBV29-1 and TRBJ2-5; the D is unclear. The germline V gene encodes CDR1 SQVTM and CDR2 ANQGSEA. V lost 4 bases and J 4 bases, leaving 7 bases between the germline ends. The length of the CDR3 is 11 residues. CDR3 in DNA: TGCAGCGTTGCCCCCGGAGAGACCCAGTACTTC. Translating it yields CSVAPGETQYF. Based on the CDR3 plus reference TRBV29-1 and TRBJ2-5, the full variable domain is SAVISQKPSRDICQRGTSLTIQCQVDSQVTMMFWYRQQPGQSLTLIATANQGSEATYESGFVIDKFPISRPNLTFSTLTVSNMSPEDSSIYLCSVAPGETQYFGPGTRLLVL.

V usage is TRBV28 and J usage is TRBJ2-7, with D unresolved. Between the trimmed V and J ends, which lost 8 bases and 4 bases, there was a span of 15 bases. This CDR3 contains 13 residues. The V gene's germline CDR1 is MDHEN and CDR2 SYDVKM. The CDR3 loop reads CASHTSHGYEQYF. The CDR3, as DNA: TGTGCCAGCCACACGAGCCATGGGTACGAGCAGTACTTC.

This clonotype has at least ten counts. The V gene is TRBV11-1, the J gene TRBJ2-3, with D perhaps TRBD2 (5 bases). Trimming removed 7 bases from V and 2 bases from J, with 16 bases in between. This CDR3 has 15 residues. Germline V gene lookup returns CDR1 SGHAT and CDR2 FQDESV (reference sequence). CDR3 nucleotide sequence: TGTGCCAGCACCCAGTGGGCCGGGAACACAGATACGCAGTATTTT. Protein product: CASTQWAGNTDTQYF.

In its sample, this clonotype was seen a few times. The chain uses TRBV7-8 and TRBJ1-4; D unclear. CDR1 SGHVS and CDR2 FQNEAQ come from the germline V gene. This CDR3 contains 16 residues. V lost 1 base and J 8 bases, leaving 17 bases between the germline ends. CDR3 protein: CASSLGGTRAGEKLFF. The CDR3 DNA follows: TGTGCCAGCAGCTTAGGTGGTACCCGGGCGGGCGAAAAACTGTTTTTT.

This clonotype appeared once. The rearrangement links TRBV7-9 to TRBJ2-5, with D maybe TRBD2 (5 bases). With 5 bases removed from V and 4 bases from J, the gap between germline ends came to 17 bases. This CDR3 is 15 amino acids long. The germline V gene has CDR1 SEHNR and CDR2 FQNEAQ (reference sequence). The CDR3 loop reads CASSPMGSSIETQYF. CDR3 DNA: TGTGCCAGCAGCCCAATGGGGAGCAGTATAGAGACCCAGTACTTC.